A selection of T cell receptor beta chains follows, all from one sample in a study of identical twins. TCRdb fed the 5' RACE reads into MiXCR, producing one record per CDR3 protein. The sample lists around 960,000 distinct CDR3 sequences; 9% to 15% were seen once. These data also formed part of another study, on yellow fever vaccine responses in identical twins.

Sample: PBMCs. The receptors shown here come from a woman between 18 and 30 years old in good health. The CDR3 runs from the conserved cysteine through the conserved F or W. A D gene is named only where the DNA matches it firmly. Clone size is given for some rows only: seen once, a few or many times, or a class if the clone is expanded.

d_call j_call v_call clone_size cdr3_aa cdr3_nt
TRBD1 TRBJ1-5 TRBV7-8 few CASSRNVQGSFQPQHF TGTGCCAGCAGCCGCAACGTACAGGGGAGCTTTCAGCCCCAGCATTTT
NA TRBJ2-1 TRBV11-2 few CASSPRGARNNEQFF TGTGCCAGCAGCCCAAGAGGCGCGAGGAACAATGAGCAGTTCTTC
NA TRBJ2-1 TRBV3-2 NA CASSLREGLNNEQFF TGTGCCAGCAGCCTACGGGAGGGCCTCAACAATGAGCAGTTCTTC
TRBD1 TRBJ1-1 TRBV28 NA CASSTPRTGMNTEAFF TGTGCCAGCAGTACTCCCCGGACAGGCATGAACACTGAAGCTTTCTTT
TRBD1 TRBJ1-3 TRBV20-1 few CSAPDRANSGNTIYF TGCAGTGCGCCGGACAGGGCGAACTCTGGAAACACCATATATTTT
NA TRBJ1-1 TRBV11-2 NA CASSLIQGTLNTEAFF TGTGCCAGCAGCTTAATCCAGGGAACCTTGAACACTGAAGCTTTCTTT
TRBD2 TRBJ2-1 TRBV7-9 few CASSAPGLAGDEQFF TGTGCCAGCAGCGCCCCGGGTCTAGCGGGCGATGAGCAGTTCTTC
TRBD2 TRBJ2-1 TRBV7-6 many CASSLGLAGGPNNEQFF TGTGCCAGCAGCTTAGGACTAGCGGGAGGCCCAAACAATGAGCAGTTCTTC
TRBD2 TRBJ2-1 TRBV28 NA CASSSQTSGAYNEQFF TGTGCCAGCAGTTCCCAGACTAGCGGCGCCTACAATGAGCAGTTCTTC
NA TRBJ2-2 TRBV6-1 few CASSEGIGFAGELFF TGTGCCAGCAGTGAAGGGATAGGTTTCGCCGGGGAGCTGTTTTTT
NA TRBJ2-3 TRBV6-2/TRBV6-3 NA CASLDSGTQYF TGTGCCAGCCTCGATTCTGGTACGCAGTATTTT
NA TRBJ2-1 TRBV6-1 NA CASSSTGRHEQFF TGTGCCAGCAGCTCGACAGGGAGGCATGAGCAGTTCTTC
NA TRBJ1-2 TRBV7-9 NA CASSFLSLRGGYTF TGTGCCAGCAGCTTCCTGTCCCTAAGGGGTGGCTACACCTTC
TRBD2 TRBJ2-7 TRBV20-1 few CSARGTSGTSYEQYF TGCAGTGCTAGAGGGACTAGCGGGACTTCCTACGAGCAGTACTTC
NA TRBJ2-4 TRBV20-1 many CSALISESKNIQYF TGCAGTGCTCTTATTAGCGAATCCAAAAACATTCAGTACTTC
NA TRBJ2-7 TRBV6-2/TRBV6-3 NA CASSVVPHYEQYF TGTGCCAGCAGTGTTGTCCCCCATTACGAGCAGTACTTC
TRBD1 TRBJ2-1 TRBV6-1 NA CASKRQGASNEQFF TGTGCCAGCAAAAGACAGGGGGCCTCCAATGAGCAGTTCTTC
TRBD2 TRBJ2-5 TRBV29-1 few CTSGLAKETQYF TGCACCTCGGGACTAGCTAAGGAGACCCAGTACTTC
NA TRBJ2-1 TRBV28 many CASSLYGGRANEQFF TGTGCCAGCAGTTTATATGGGGGGCGGGCGAATGAGCAGTTCTTC
NA TRBJ2-3 TRBV7-3 NA CASSLTPGAGTDTQYF TGTGCCAGCAGCTTAACCCCAGGGGCGGGCACAGATACGCAGTATTTT
NA TRBJ2-6 TRBV6-1 few CATQTVGGANVLTF TGTGCCACCCAAACCGTTGGAGGGGCCAACGTCCTGACTTTC
NA TRBJ2-1 TRBV5-5 few CASSSLRFEQFF TGTGCCAGCAGCTCCCTACGGTTTGAGCAGTTCTTC
NA TRBJ2-6 TRBV2 NA CASSKIQASGANVLTF TGTGCCAGCAGTAAAATACAGGCCTCTGGGGCCAACGTCCTGACTTTC
TRBD2 TRBJ2-3 TRBV10-3 few CAISGIQTSGTTDTQYF TGTGCCATCAGCGGTATCCAGACTAGCGGGACGACAGATACGCAGTATTTT
NA TRBJ2-1 TRBV15 few CATSRGRQSYNEQFF TGTGCCACCAGCAGAGGTAGACAGTCCTACAATGAGCAGTTCTTC
NA TRBJ2-5 TRBV19 NA CASNGDFETQYF TGTGCCAGTAACGGGGATTTTGAGACCCAGTACTTC
NA TRBJ2-3 TRBV7-8 NA CASSYPGADTQYF TGTGCCAGCAGCTACCCAGGGGCAGATACGCAGTATTTT
TRBD2 TRBJ2-5 TRBV7-3 few CASSPHSGSETQYF TGTGCCAGCAGCCCCCATAGCGGGAGTGAGACCCAGTACTTC
NA TRBJ2-1 TRBV20-1 few CSARGSGGYNEQFF TGCAGTGCTAGAGGCTCCGGGGGCTACAATGAGCAGTTCTTC
TRBD2 TRBJ2-1 TRBV7-9 NA CASSYPGTSVENEQFF TGTGCCAGCAGCTACCCCGGGACTAGCGTGGAGAATGAGCAGTTCTTC
TRBD2 TRBJ2-1 TRBV3-1 NA CASSLGTSGGDEQFF TGTGCCAGCAGCCTCGGGACTAGCGGGGGCGATGAGCAGTTCTTC
TRBD1 TRBJ2-4 TRBV5-1 NA CASSLARQDRDIQYF TGCGCCAGCAGCTTGGCCCGCCAGGACAGGGACATTCAGTACTTC
TRBD2 TRBJ2-1 TRBV24-1 many CATSDTASGSYNEQFF TGTGCCACCAGTGATACGGCTAGCGGGAGTTACAATGAGCAGTTCTTC
TRBD1 TRBJ2-1 TRBV25-1 few CASSEETGVQFF TGTGCCAGCAGTGAGGAGACAGGGGTGCAGTTCTTC
NA TRBJ2-5 TRBV12-3/TRBV12-4 many CASSLAQKETQYF TGTGCCAGCAGTTTAGCCCAGAAAGAGACCCAGTACTTC
NA TRBJ2-5 TRBV2 few CASKSTGNRGREETQYF TGTGCCAGCAAATCGACAGGGAACCGCGGACGGGAGGAGACCCAGTACTTC
TRBD1 TRBJ2-1 TRBV7-9 NA CASSRGQGDRDEQFF TGTGCCAGCAGCCGAGGACAGGGGGATCGAGATGAGCAGTTCTTC
NA TRBJ2-2 TRBV7-6 few CASSRTSGELFF TGTGCCAGCAGCCGGACGTCGGGGGAGCTGTTTTTT
TRBD1 TRBJ1-1 TRBV24-1 few CATSDSRGMNTEAFF TGTGCCACCAGTGATTCCAGGGGGATGAACACTGAAGCTTTCTTT
NA TRBJ1-1 TRBV7-8 few CASSWSGASEAFF TGTGCCAGCAGCTGGAGCGGGGCCTCTGAAGCTTTCTTT
NA TRBJ2-3 TRBV7-2 many CASRHAGGRTDTQYF TGTGCCAGCAGACACGCGGGCGGGCGCACAGATACGCAGTATTTT
NA TRBJ2-2 TRBV9 few CASSVQGGYTGELFF TGTGCCAGCAGCGTACAGGGTGGCTACACCGGGGAGCTGTTTTTT
TRBD1 TRBJ2-5 TRBV28 few CASVSTGGRETQYF TGTGCCAGCGTTTCCACAGGGGGGAGAGAGACCCAGTACTTC